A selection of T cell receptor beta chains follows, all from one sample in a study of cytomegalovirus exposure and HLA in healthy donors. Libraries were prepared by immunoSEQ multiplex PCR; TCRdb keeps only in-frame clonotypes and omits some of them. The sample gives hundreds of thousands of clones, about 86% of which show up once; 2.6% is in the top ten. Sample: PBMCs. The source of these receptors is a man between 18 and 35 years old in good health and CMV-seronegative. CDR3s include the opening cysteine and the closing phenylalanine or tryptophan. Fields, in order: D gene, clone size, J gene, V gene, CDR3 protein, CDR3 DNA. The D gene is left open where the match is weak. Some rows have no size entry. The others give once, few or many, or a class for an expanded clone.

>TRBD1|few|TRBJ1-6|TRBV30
CAWSSLGGDSPLHF
TGTGCCTGGAGCTCGTTAGGGGGCGATTCACCCCTCCACTTT
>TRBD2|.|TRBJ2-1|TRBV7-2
CASSLLAGENNEQFF
TGTGCCAGCAGCTTACTAGCGGGGGAAAACAATGAGCAGTTCTTC
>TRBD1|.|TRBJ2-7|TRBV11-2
CASSSLRDSSYEQYF
TGTGCCAGCAGCTCTCTCCGGGACAGCTCCTACGAGCAGTACTTC
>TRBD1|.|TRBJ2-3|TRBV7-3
CASSFRGLSTDTQYF
TGTGCCAGCAGCTTCAGGGGGCTTAGCACAGATACGCAGTATTTT
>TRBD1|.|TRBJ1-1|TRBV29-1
CSVEFGTGRAFF
TGCAGCGTTGAGTTCGGGACAGGGCGGGCTTTCTTT
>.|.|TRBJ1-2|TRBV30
CAWSVQGDRGYTF
TGTGCCTGGAGTGTACAAGGGGATCGTGGCTACACCTTC
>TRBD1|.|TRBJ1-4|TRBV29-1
CSAQTDREREKLFF
TGCAGCGCCCAGACCGACAGGGAAAGGGAAAAACTGTTTTTT
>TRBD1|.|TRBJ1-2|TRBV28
CASRLRGSGYTF
TGTGCCAGCAGACTCAGGGGGTCTGGCTACACCTTC
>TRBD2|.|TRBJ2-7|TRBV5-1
CASSLAIRLAGSSYEQYF
TGCGCCAGCAGCTTGGCGATAAGACTAGCGGGTAGCTCCTACGAGCAGTACTTC
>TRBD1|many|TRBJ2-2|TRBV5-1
CASSFSTGYSGELFF
TGCGCCAGCAGCTTTTCGACAGGGTACAGCGGGGAGCTGTTTTTT
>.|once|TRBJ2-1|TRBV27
CASSLGLGTPNEQFF
TGTGCCAGCAGTTTAGGTCTTGGGACTCCCAATGAGCAGTTCTTC
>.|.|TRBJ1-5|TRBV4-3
CASSQVVRNQPQHF
TGCGCCAGCAGCCAAGTTGTGAGAAATCAGCCCCAGCATTTT
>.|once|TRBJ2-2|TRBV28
CASSQGQNTGELFF
TGTGCCAGCAGCCAGGGACAAAACACCGGGGAGCTGTTTTTT
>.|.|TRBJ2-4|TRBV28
CASSPPNSGAKNIQYF
TGTGCCAGCAGTCCACCAAACAGTGGGGCCAAAAACATTCAGTACTTC
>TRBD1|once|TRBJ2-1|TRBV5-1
CASSTNRDSYNEQFF
TGCGCCAGCAGTACGAATCGGGACAGCTACAATGAGCAGTTCTTC
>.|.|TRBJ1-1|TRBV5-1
CASSLTRLAEAFF
TGCGCCAGCAGCTTGACGAGGCTAGCTGAAGCTTTCTTT
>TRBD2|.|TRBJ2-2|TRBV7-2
CASSLMSGANTGELFF
TGTGCCAGCAGCTTAATGAGCGGGGCGAACACCGGGGAGCTGTTTTTT
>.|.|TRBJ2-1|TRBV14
CASSITRVRNEQFF
TGTGCCAGCAGCATAACCAGGGTAAGGAATGAGCAGTTCTTC
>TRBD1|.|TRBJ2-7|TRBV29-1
CSVKGTGAYEQYF
TGCAGCGTGAAAGGGACAGGGGCCTACGAGCAGTACTTC
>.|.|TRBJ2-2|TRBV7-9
CASSFGQTGELFF
TGTGCCAGCAGCTTCGGACAGACCGGGGAGCTGTTTTTT
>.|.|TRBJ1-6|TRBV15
CATSRVRGWKGNSPLHF
TGTGCCACCAGCAGAGTAAGAGGGTGGAAAGGAAATTCACCCCTCCACTTT
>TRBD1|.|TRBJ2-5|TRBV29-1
CSVAPQGQETQYF
TGCAGCGTTGCCCCACAGGGGCAAGAGACCCAGTACTTC
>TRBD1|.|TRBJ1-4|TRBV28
CASNVNRDRLFF
TGTGCCAGCAACGTCAACCGGGACAGGCTGTTTTTT
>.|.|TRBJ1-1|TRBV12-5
CASGLEADRNTEAFF
TGTGCTAGTGGTTTGGAGGCCGACAGGAACACTGAAGCTTTCTTT
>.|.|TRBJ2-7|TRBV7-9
CASSFRIGEGGTYEQYF
TGTGCCAGCAGCTTTAGAATTGGGGAGGGGGGCACCTACGAGCAGTACTTC
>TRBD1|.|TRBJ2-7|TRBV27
CASYQTPTGYQYF
TGTGCCAGCTACCAAACCCCGACAGGGTATCAGTACTTC
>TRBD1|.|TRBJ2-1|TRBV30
CAWSGKGAYNEQFF
TGTGCCTGGAGTGGAAAGGGGGCGTACAATGAGCAGTTCTTC
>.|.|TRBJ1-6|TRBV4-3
CASSQVGENSPLHF
TGCGCCAGCAGCCAAGTGGGAGAAAATTCACCCCTCCACTTT